These 23 T cell receptor beta chains share one sample of origin, sequenced in a study of shared clonotypes between healthy human individuals (dated by TCRdb to 2018 to 2020). CD8 naive samples were CD45RO-negative cells positively selected for CCR7, giving a CD45RA+CCR7+ population that excluded TemRA cells. Libraries were built with the immunoSEQ multiplex PCR assay. Drawn from immuneACCESS, this table holds only the in-frame rearrangements with V and J called that TCRdb kept. Clones are partly lost; checked studies trace under half to an unresolved V gene and leave the rest unexplained. A total of about 2 million clones appear in this sample, roughly 95% of them only once. The top ten hold roughly 1% of the sample. Sequencing input: naive CD8+ T cells sorted from blood. Interpreted using the paper, the cell subset or site label stands for: CD45RA+CCR7+. The receptors were gathered from a man aged 18-30 years in good health.

The chain combines TRBV5-1 with TRBJ2-2; D is undetermined. The ends were cut back, 4 bases at V and 4 bases at J, with 14 bases in the middle. CDR1 and CDR2 from the germline V gene are SGHRS and YFSETQ. This CDR3 is built from 15 residues. This chain's CDR3 is CASSPVEYSTGELFF. DNA of the CDR3: TGCGCCAGCAGCCCCGTAGAATACAGCACCGGGGAGCTGTTTTTT.

This chain connects TRBV29-1 to TRBJ2-1; 10 bases match TRBD2. The length of the CDR3 is 13 residues. Germline loops: CDR1 SQVTM, CDR2 ANQGSEA. Losses at the gene ends were 8 bases for V and 6 bases for J; bases not matched to a gene: 7. The CDR3 sequence is CSLGLAGANEQFF. As DNA, the CDR3 is TGCAGCCTTGGGCTAGCGGGAGCCAATGAGCAGTTCTTC.

This chain joins TRBV7-9 and TRBJ1-1; 7 bases are shared with TRBD1. V gave up 2 bases and J gave up 4 bases; unmatched junction bases: 1. CDR1 and CDR2 from the germline V gene are SEHNR and FQNEAQ (reference sequence). This CDR3 spans 13 amino acids. The CDR3 DNA reads as TGTGCCAGCAGCTTAAGGGGGCCCACTGAAGCTTTCTTT. It encodes CASSLRGPTEAFF. The whole variable domain, filled in from reference TRBV7-9 and TRBJ1-1, reads DTGVSQNPRHKITKRGQNVTFRCDPISEHNRLYWYRQTLGQGPEFLTYFQNEAQLEKSRLLSDRFSAERPKGSFSTLEIQRTEQGDSAMYLCASSLRGPTEAFFGQGTRLTVV.

V is TRBV29-1 and J is TRBJ2-3, with 9 positions matching TRBD2. Unmatched junction bases numbered 11, after V lost 3 bases and J lost 7 bases. The CDR3 runs 15 residues. Germline V gene sequence: CDR1 SQVTM, CDR2 ANQGSEA. CDR3: CSVDGVVAGENTQYF. CDR3 bases: TGCAGCGTTGATGGTGTGGTAGCGGGGGAGAATACGCAGTATTTT.

CDR3 nucleotides: TGTGCCAGCAGCTTAGGACGGACCCCTAACTATGGCTACACCTTC. Amino acids: CASSLGRTPNYGYTF. The rearrangement links TRBV13 to TRBJ1-2; D is uncertain. V dropped 0 bases and J dropped 0 bases, with 8 bases sitting between them. This CDR3 comprises 15 residues. Germline V lookup: CDR1 PRHDT, CDR2 FYEKMQ (reference sequence).

The chain employs TRBV13 and TRBJ2-7; D is perhaps TRBD1 (5 bases). Trimming removed 4 bases from V and 1 base from J, with 11 bases in between. Germline V gives CDR1 PRHDT, CDR2 FYEKMQ (reference sequence). The CDR3 runs to 14 residues. This CDR3 is CASSYRRQSYEQYF. For the CDR3, the DNA is TGTGCCAGCAGCTACCGGAGACAGTCCTACGAGCAGTACTTC.

The V gene is TRBV7-6, the J gene TRBJ2-7; TRBD2 agrees at 13 bases. This CDR3 spans 15 amino acids. Germline V gene data show CDR1 as SGHVS and CDR2 as FNYEAQ. V gave up 5 bases and J gave up 2 bases; unmatched junction bases: 3. The CDR3 reads CASSRGLAGPYEQYF. The CDR3 nucleotides read TGTGCCAGCAGCAGGGGACTAGCGGGGCCCTACGAGCAGTACTTC.

The rearrangement joins TRBV18 to TRBJ1-2; possible D gene TRBD1, 5 bases. The V end was cut by 3 bases, the J end by 1 base, with 6 bases between. CDR1 and CDR2 (germline): KGHSH, LQKENI. This CDR3 contains 13 residues. The CDR3 protein is CASSPTDNYGYTF. CDR3 DNA: TGTGCCAGCTCACCGACAGATAACTATGGCTACACCTTC.

This chain links TRBV5-6 with TRBJ2-7, with 15 bases identical to TRBD2. Trimming cost V 4 bases and J 6 bases; bases outside gene matches: 5. CDR3 length: 15 residues. Per germline, CDR1 SGHDT and CDR2 YYEEEE. The CDR3: CASSTGLAGGREQYF. CDR3 DNA: TGTGCCAGCAGCACGGGACTAGCGGGAGGCCGCGAGCAGTACTTC.

J is TRBJ2-7 and V is TRBV11-2; 10 nucleotides line up with TRBD1. J lost 5 bases, V lost 4 bases, and 14 bases had no gene match. The CDR3 spans 17 residues. Germline assignment: CDR1 SGHAT and CDR2 FQNNGV. The CDR3 spells CASSSPRDRGGWDEQYF. The CDR3 bases are TGTGCCAGCAGCTCCCCCAGGGACAGGGGAGGTTGGGACGAGCAGTACTTC.

This chain links TRBV7-6 with TRBJ1-3; weak D call: TRBD1 (5 bases). This CDR3 has 16 amino acids. Germline V lookup: CDR1 SGHVS, CDR2 FNYEAQ. Trimming pared 0 bases from V and 7 bases from J, leaving 16 bases between. CDR3 residues: CASSLATRQGGNTIYF. The CDR3 DNA sequence: TGTGCCAGCAGCTTAGCGACGAGGCAGGGAGGGAACACCATATATTTT.

This sequence joins TRBV7-2 and TRBJ2-7; either TRBD1 or TRBD2 may fit D (6 bases each). Per the germline V gene, CDR1 is SGHTA and CDR2 is FQGNSA. CDR3 length: 14 amino acids. Trimming took 8 bases from V and 3 from J, leaving 17 bases between them. The CDR3, as DNA: TGTGCCAGCGGGTTCAGGGGAGGTGGCTACGAGCAGTACTTC. It encodes CASGFRGGGYEQYF.

This rearrangement joins TRBV25-1 to TRBJ2-7; D not resolved. The CDR3 consists of 13 residues. Germline V lookup: CDR1 MGHDK, CDR2 SYGVNS. Trimming cost V 3 bases and J 2 bases, with 8 bases left between them. In nucleotides, the CDR3 is TGTGCCAGCAGTGAGGGGTTTACCTACGAGCAGTACTTC. It translates to CASSEGFTYEQYF.

This chain links TRBV13 with TRBJ2-7; D gene unclear. The CDR3 contains 13 residues. V lost 5 bases, J lost 2 bases, and 10 bases lay in between. The germline V gene has CDR1 PRHDT and CDR2 FYEKMQ (reference sequence). CDR3 nucleotides: TGTGCCAGCAGCCCCTCTGAGACCTACGAGCAGTACTTC. It translates to CASSPSETYEQYF.

The rearrangement uses TRBV5-1 and TRBJ2-7; D is ambiguous. Trimming stripped 5 bases from V and 0 bases from J, with 9 bases between. Per the germline V gene, CDR1 is SGHRS and CDR2 is YFSETQ. The CDR3 is 13 residues long. The CDR3 loop is CASRPDGSYEQYF. Here the CDR3 DNA reads TGCGCCAGCAGGCCAGACGGCTCCTACGAGCAGTACTTC.

The chain couples TRBV27 to TRBJ1-1, with D possibly matching TRBD1 (6 bases). The germline V and J ends were trimmed by 8 bases and 5 bases, with 18 bases remaining between them. The V gene's germline CDR1 is MNHEY and CDR2 SMNVEV (reference sequence). CDR3 size: 14 residues. Written as DNA, the CDR3 is TGTGCCAGCCGCGGAGGGGGGGCGCGGACTGAAGCTTTCTTT. This encodes CASRGGGARTEAFF.

The rearrangement joins TRBV9 to TRBJ2-5; D ambiguous. This CDR3 has 13 residues. The germline CDR1 and CDR2 sequences are SGDLS and YYNGEE. With 4 bases removed from V and 1 base from J, the gap between germline ends came to 8 bases. The CDR3 nucleotides read TGTGCCAGCAGCCTTGACATCCAAGAGACCCAGTACTTC. It is translated as CASSLDIQETQYF. The full variable domain, completed using reference TRBV9 and TRBJ2-5, is DSGVTQTPKHLITATGQRVTLRCSPRSGDLSVYWYQQSLDQGLQFLIQYYNGEERAKGNILERFSAQQFPDLHSELNLSSLELGDSALYFCASSLDIQETQYFGPGTRLLVL.

V is TRBV27 and J is TRBJ2-7, with TRBD2 identical over 8 bases. The CDR3 covers 15 residues. Trimming took 3 bases from V and 3 from J; bases not matched to a gene: 7. Germline CDR1 is MNHEY and CDR2 is SMNVEV (reference sequence). CDR3 nucleotide sequence: TGTGCCAGCAGTTTGACTAGCGCCTCATTCTACGAGCAGTACTTC. Protein product: CASSLTSASFYEQYF.

The rearrangement joins TRBV4-1 to TRBJ1-2, with no clear D. Looked up from germline, CDR1 is MGHRA and CDR2 is YSYEKL. The CDR3 runs 15 residues. The germline V and J ends were trimmed by 0 bases and 8 bases, with 16 bases remaining between them. CDR3 coding DNA: TGCGCCAGCAGCCAAGACCCCAGTTCCCCGGGGGGCTACACCTTC. This translates into CASSQDPSSPGGYTF.

The rearrangement uses TRBV28 and TRBJ2-4, with D unclear. The V gene's germline CDR1 is MDHEN and CDR2 SYDVKM. Trimming pared 4 bases from V and 7 bases from J, leaving 11 bases between. The CDR3 is 13 amino acids. CDR3 in DNA: TGTGCCAGCAGTTCCTCCCTGGAGAACATTCAGTACTTC. Its translation: CASSSSLENIQYF.

This clone was detected once. Within the sample, other DNA sequences also encode this same CDR3. The chain has TRBV6-5 and TRBJ1-1; the match to TRBD1 covers 8 bases. Looked up from germline, CDR1 is MNHEY and CDR2 is SVGAGI. V shed 6 bases, J shed 1 base, and the junction held 4 bases outside the gene matches. The CDR3 length is 14 residues. DNA of the CDR3: TGTGCCAGCAGATCCGGGACAGGGAACACTGAAGCTTTCTTT. Its protein product is CASRSGTGNTEAFF.

This chain connects TRBV5-1 to TRBJ1-6; the match to TRBD1 covers 10 bases. Germline V CDR1 and CDR2: SGHRS, YFSETQ. V lost 0 bases, J lost 6 bases, and 6 bases stayed unmatched. CDR3 length: 17 amino acids. CDR3 coding DNA: TGCGCCAGCAGCTTGGCCGCGACAGGGGGCGGTAATTCACCCCTCCACTTT. This gives the protein CASSLAATGGGNSPLHF.

The CDR3 here is CASSSSLAGISYEQYF. Here the CDR3 DNA reads TGTGCCAGCAGCTCGTCGCTAGCGGGCATCTCCTACGAGCAGTACTTC. The chain has TRBV5-8 and TRBJ2-7, with 8 bases that match TRBD2. CDR1 and CDR2 from the germline V gene are SGHTS and YDEGEE. The CDR3 has 16 residues. The ends lost 3 bases at V and 0 bases at J; junction bases unmatched: 8.